The clone carrying this TCR beta chain was found many times. As yet, its antigen is unknown. The data originate from a study of CD8 T cells in ankylosing spondylitis. Whole-study results and caveats: CD8+ disease-linked clones were present at relatively low frequencies in blood.

Germline V lookup: CDR1 LGHDT, CDR2 YNNKEL (reference sequence). The CDR3 is 16 amino acids. The junction had 7 bases not matched to a gene; V was cut back by 0 bases and J by 7 bases. By quantitative 5'-RACE with molecular barcodes, the TCR beta libraries were made. TCRdb processed the 5' RACE reads anew with MiXCR; each CDR3 protein has one entry. The table lists about 150,000 distinct CDR3 sequences, over 10% of them singletons. The chain links TRBV3-1 to TRBJ2-4; TRBD1 matches at 9 bases. This receptor was obtained from a female donor with ankylosing spondylitis or in good health (not recorded which). The sequencing sample was made of blood, either unsorted or a sorted T cell fraction (not recorded which). CDR3 in DNA: TGTGCCAGCAGCCAAGATTTGGGGACAGGGAGGAACATTCAGTACTTC. Protein: CASSQDLGTGRNIQYF.